These T cell receptor beta chains were read from a single sample in a study of spatial heterogeneity in lung cancer. Each CDR3 protein gets one entry after TCRdb re-called the 5' RACE reads with MiXCR. The sample carries about 78,000 distinct CDR3 sequences, roughly 8% recorded once. The sequenced sample was PBMCs, obtained at surgery. The source of these receptors is a male donor with early-stage non-small cell lung cancer. Both conserved end residues are part of each CDR3. Each record gives: clone size, D gene, V gene, CDR3 length, J gene, CDR3 DNA, CDR3 protein. The D gene is left open where the match is weak. Some rows have no size entry. The others give once, few or many, or a class for an expanded clone.

>many|.|TRBV2|15|TRBJ1-2
TGTGCCAGCCTCCGGGCGGGGGCAGCTAACTATGGCTACACCTTC
CASLRAGAANYGYTF
>.|.|TRBV13|13|TRBJ2-7
TGTGCCAGCGGTCTGGGGACTTCCTACGAGCAGTACTTC
CASGLGTSYEQYF
>many|.|TRBV29-1|12|TRBJ1-4
TGCAGCGTTGAAGATCAGGCTGAAAAACTGTTTTTT
CSVEDQAEKLFF
>many|.|TRBV7-9|15|TRBJ2-1
TGTGCCAGCAGCTTATCGCAGGGAATCTACAATGAGCAGTTCTTC
CASSLSQGIYNEQFF
>many|TRBD1|TRBV27|13|TRBJ1-2
TGTGCCAGCAGTTCCGGACAGGACTATGGCTACACCTTC
CASSSGQDYGYTF
>many|.|TRBV11-2|14|TRBJ1-1
TGTGCCAGCAGCCCAAATCCCCGTGACACTGAAGCTTTCTTT
CASSPNPRDTEAFF
>many|.|TRBV11-2|15|TRBJ1-6
TGTGCCAGCGGGTCTCAGGGCGCGGTTGGTTCACCCCTCCACTTT
CASGSQGAVGSPLHF
>few|.|TRBV4-1|14|TRBJ2-7
TGCGCCAGCAGCCGGCGGGACACCTCCTACGAGCAGTACTTC
CASSRRDTSYEQYF
>many|.|TRBV5-1|14|TRBJ2-3
TGCGCCAGCAGCTTGGAAGCGGACACAGATACGCAGTATTTT
CASSLEADTDTQYF
>few|.|TRBV25-1|16|TRBJ2-2
TGTGCCAGCAGTGATCCGGACTGGTGGGGTGCCGGGGAGCTGTTTTTT
CASSDPDWWGAGELFF
>.|TRBD1|TRBV2|16|TRBJ1-2
TGTGCCAGCAGTGAATACCCGGACAGGGGATTCTATGGCTACACCTTC
CASSEYPDRGFYGYTF
>.|.|TRBV12-3/TRBV12-4|11|TRBJ1-1
TGTGTCAGCAGTAACCAAATAAGGGCTTTCTTT
CVSSNQIRAFF
>many|.|TRBV20-1|12|TRBJ2-3
TGCAGTGCTAGAGTTGGCGGGAATACGCAGTATTTT
CSARVGGNTQYF